This T cell receptor beta chain derives from a study of glioma-infiltrating T cells. Study information: Sequencing aimed for roughly 4.5- to 11-fold coverage of about 940,000 peripheral T cells. Study results and limitations: Signature shared blood CDR3 motifs were enriched in low-divergence and depleted in high-divergence patients. CDR3 overlap between tissue and blood was very small.

Notes on this clonotype: Its matching antigen is unknown.

Amplification of TCR alpha and beta CDR3 regions from RNA used iRepertoire nested multiplex PCR. MiXCR, applied by TCRdb to the multiplex PCR reads, yields one record per CDR3 protein. Here the sample spans 300,000 to 450,000 distinct CDR3 sequences, around 45% being singletons. Sequences were obtained from glioma tissue, nonneoplastic brain tissue, or PBMCs (not recorded which). This clonotype was sampled from a human donor with low-grade glioma or glioblastoma, undergoing nonglioma brain surgery, or in good health (not recorded which).

In nucleotides, the CDR3 is TGTGCCAGCAGTCCTGGGACTAGCGATCCCTACGAGCAGTACTTC. The encoded protein is CASSPGTSDPYEQYF. The chain combines TRBV27 with TRBJ2-7; 10 bases align to TRBD2. Germline loops: CDR1 MNHEY, CDR2 SMNVEV (reference sequence). The CDR3 has 15 residues. V trimming: 5 bases; J trimming: 2 bases; junction bases outside the gene matches: 6.